This T cell receptor beta chain is from a study of control samples from healthy donors and cancer patients. Assay used: immunoSEQ multiplex PCR; TCRdb lists only in-frame clones, some missing. The sample shows about 82,000 clones, more than 75% of them seen only once. The table lists this clone with a few counts. The germline gives CDR1 SQVTM, CDR2 ANQGSEA. V dropped 6 bases and J dropped 0 bases, with 11 bases sitting between them. This CDR3 comprises 13 residues. The source is a man aged 45-65 years in good health. Sequenced material: blood. The chain has TRBV29-1 and TRBJ1-1; D unresolved. CDR3 protein: CSVTVDMNTEAFF. The CDR3 bases are TGCAGCGTGACGGTCGACATGAACACTGAAGCTTTCTTT.